A selection of T cell receptor beta chains follows, all from one sample in a study of blood T cell repertoires in COVID-19. Method: immunoSEQ multiplex PCR; TCRdb's copy keeps in-frame clones and lacks some. The sample includes some 170,000 clones, 75% to 85% of them seen just once. Specimen: PBMCs or T cells enriched from blood (not recorded which). Receptors originate from a man over 45 who had recovered from COVID-19. The CDR3 runs from the conserved cysteine through the conserved F or W. Fields, in order: clone size, V gene, D gene, J gene, CDR3 protein, CDR3 DNA. A D gene is named only where the DNA matches it firmly. Expanded clones get a size class; other rows say once, few or many, or leave the size out.

clone size: .; V gene: TRBV7-8; D gene: .; J gene: TRBJ2-5; CDR3 protein: CASSLTPRPRQETQYF; CDR3 DNA: TGTGCCAGCAGCTTGACGCCTAGGCCTCGCCAAGAGACCCAGTACTTC
clone size: .; V gene: TRBV7-9; D gene: .; J gene: TRBJ1-6; CDR3 protein: CASSLRQPNSPLHF; CDR3 DNA: TGTGCCAGCAGCTTAAGACAGCCGAATTCACCCCTCCACTTT
clone size: once; V gene: TRBV12-2; D gene: .; J gene: TRBJ2-7; CDR3 protein: CARRPGFYEQYF; CDR3 DNA: TGTGCAAGGAGACCGGGATTTTACGAGCAGTACTTC
clone size: .; V gene: TRBV14; D gene: TRBD1; J gene: TRBJ1-4; CDR3 protein: CASSQAAGGREKLFF; CDR3 DNA: TGTGCCAGCAGCCAAGCGGCAGGGGGACGTGAAAAACTGTTTTTT
clone size: .; V gene: TRBV6-2/TRBV6-3; D gene: .; J gene: TRBJ1-2; CDR3 protein: CASSYSNARRDYGYTF; CDR3 DNA: TGTGCCAGCAGTTACTCCAACGCCCGGAGGGACTATGGCTACACCTTC
clone size: .; V gene: TRBV10-1; D gene: TRBD1; J gene: TRBJ2-1; CDR3 protein: CASSPGTVSGNEQFF; CDR3 DNA: TGCGCCAGCAGTCCCGGGACAGTATCTGGCAATGAGCAGTTCTTC
clone size: .; V gene: TRBV2; D gene: .; J gene: TRBJ1-1; CDR3 protein: CASSFDTIREAFF; CDR3 DNA: TGTGCCAGCAGTTTCGACACCATCCGAGAAGCTTTCTTT
clone size: once; V gene: TRBV28; D gene: .; J gene: TRBJ2-3; CDR3 protein: CASSGLSSDTQYF; CDR3 DNA: TGTGCCAGCAGTGGACTTTCGTCAGATACGCAGTATTTT
clone size: once; V gene: TRBV7-8; D gene: TRBD2; J gene: TRBJ2-2; CDR3 protein: CASSKRRLAIDGELFF; CDR3 DNA: TGTGCCAGCAGCAAGAGGAGACTAGCGATTGACGGGGAGCTGTTTTTT
clone size: .; V gene: TRBV5-4; D gene: .; J gene: TRBJ1-4; CDR3 protein: CASSPDSLTNEKLFF; CDR3 DNA: TGTGCCAGCAGCCCGGACAGTTTAACTAATGAAAAACTGTTTTTT
clone size: .; V gene: TRBV5-4; D gene: .; J gene: TRBJ2-2; CDR3 protein: CASSLSTGELFF; CDR3 DNA: TGTGCCAGCAGCTTGTCTACCGGGGAGCTGTTTTTT
clone size: .; V gene: TRBV18; D gene: TRBD2; J gene: TRBJ2-7; CDR3 protein: CASSPPLAGGSYEQYF; CDR3 DNA: TGTGCCAGCTCACCGCCCCTAGCGGGGGGGTCCTACGAGCAGTACTTC
clone size: .; V gene: TRBV30; D gene: .; J gene: TRBJ1-2; CDR3 protein: CAWSVLNSNYGYTF; CDR3 DNA: TGTGCCTGGAGTGTACTAAATTCTAACTATGGCTACACCTTC
clone size: .; V gene: TRBV19; D gene: .; J gene: TRBJ1-2; CDR3 protein: CASSILGGSYGYTF; CDR3 DNA: TGTGCCAGTAGTATTCTGGGGGGAAGTTATGGCTACACCTTC
clone size: once; V gene: TRBV30; D gene: TRBD1; J gene: TRBJ1-1; CDR3 protein: CAWSPPDRGRTEAFF; CDR3 DNA: TGTGCCTGGAGTCCTCCGGACAGGGGGAGAACTGAAGCTTTCTTT
clone size: .; V gene: TRBV5-1; D gene: .; J gene: TRBJ1-2; CDR3 protein: CASSPQGFNYGYTF; CDR3 DNA: TGCGCCAGCAGCCCACAGGGTTTTAACTATGGCTACACCTTC
clone size: .; V gene: TRBV19; D gene: .; J gene: TRBJ1-2; CDR3 protein: CASRRQSNYGYTF; CDR3 DNA: TGTGCCAGTAGGAGACAATCTAACTATGGCTACACCTTC
clone size: .; V gene: TRBV11-3; D gene: TRBD2; J gene: TRBJ2-1; CDR3 protein: CASSSGGLAGQDEQFF; CDR3 DNA: TGTGCCAGCAGCTCGGGGGGACTAGCGGGGCAGGATGAGCAGTTCTTC
clone size: .; V gene: TRBV3-1/TRBV3-2; D gene: .; J gene: TRBJ1-1; CDR3 protein: CASSPARGSSTEAFF; CDR3 DNA: TGTGCCAGCAGCCCGGCTAGGGGGTCGAGCACTGAAGCTTTCTTT
clone size: once; V gene: TRBV18; D gene: .; J gene: TRBJ2-2; CDR3 protein: CASSPRASSGGELFF; CDR3 DNA: TGTGCCAGCTCACCACGGGCTAGCAGTGGCGGGGAGCTGTTTTTT
clone size: .; V gene: TRBV6-2/TRBV6-3; D gene: .; J gene: TRBJ1-5; CDR3 protein: CASSYFVQTGPQHF; CDR3 DNA: TGTGCCAGCAGTTACTTCGTACAGACAGGGCCCCAGCATTTT
clone size: .; V gene: TRBV27; D gene: .; J gene: TRBJ2-1; CDR3 protein: CASSSPSESSYNEQFF; CDR3 DNA: TGTGCCAGCAGTTCCCCTAGCGAGAGCTCCTACAATGAGCAGTTCTTC
clone size: .; V gene: TRBV19; D gene: .; J gene: TRBJ2-7; CDR3 protein: CASSIVGRPPSYEQYF; CDR3 DNA: TGTGCCAGTAGTATAGTGGGCCGACCTCCATCCTACGAGCAGTACTTC
clone size: .; V gene: TRBV24-1; D gene: .; J gene: TRBJ1-5; CDR3 protein: CATSSSPGTSNQPQHF; CDR3 DNA: TGTGCCACCAGTAGTTCCCCGGGGACATCTAATCAGCCCCAGCATTTT
clone size: .; V gene: TRBV25-1; D gene: .; J gene: TRBJ1-3; CDR3 protein: CASSDGGFGNTIYF; CDR3 DNA: TGTGCCAGCAGTGACGGGGGATTTGGAAACACCATATATTTT
clone size: .; V gene: TRBV28; D gene: TRBD1; J gene: TRBJ2-7; CDR3 protein: CASSLGQGTYEQYF; CDR3 DNA: TGTGCCAGCAGTTTAGGACAGGGTACCTACGAGCAGTACTTC
clone size: .; V gene: TRBV5-1; D gene: .; J gene: TRBJ1-1; CDR3 protein: CASSLRAGSEAFF; CDR3 DNA: TGCGCCAGCAGCTTGCGGGCAGGGTCTGAAGCTTTCTTT
clone size: .; V gene: TRBV11-1; D gene: TRBD1; J gene: TRBJ2-1; CDR3 protein: CASSLGTGVYNEQFF; CDR3 DNA: TGTGCCAGCAGCTTAGGGACAGGGGTATACAATGAGCAGTTCTTC
clone size: .; V gene: TRBV12-3/TRBV12-4; D gene: .; J gene: TRBJ2-7; CDR3 protein: CASSLIASHEQYF; CDR3 DNA: TGTGCCAGCAGTTTAATCGCTAGCCACGAGCAGTACTTC
clone size: .; V gene: TRBV25-1; D gene: .; J gene: TRBJ2-7; CDR3 protein: CASSERGFTEQYF; CDR3 DNA: TGTGCCAGCAGTGAGCGGGGATTCACCGAGCAGTACTTC
clone size: .; V gene: TRBV3-1/TRBV3-2; D gene: TRBD2; J gene: TRBJ2-2; CDR3 protein: CASSQVRGATGELFF; CDR3 DNA: TGTGCCAGCAGCCAAGTGCGGGGGGCTACCGGGGAGCTGTTTTTT
clone size: .; V gene: TRBV5-1; D gene: TRBD1; J gene: TRBJ1-2; CDR3 protein: CASSPGDPGGYYGYTF; CDR3 DNA: TGCGCCAGCAGCCCCGGGGATCCAGGGGGTTACTATGGCTACACCTTC
clone size: once; V gene: TRBV27; D gene: .; J gene: TRBJ1-2; CDR3 protein: CASSLVWGPNYGYTF; CDR3 DNA: TGTGCCAGCAGTTTGGTCTGGGGGCCCAACTATGGCTACACCTTC
clone size: .; V gene: TRBV7-9; D gene: .; J gene: TRBJ1-6; CDR3 protein: CASSLGQDNSPLHF; CDR3 DNA: TGTGCCAGCAGCTTAGGACAGGATAATTCACCCCTCCACTTT
clone size: .; V gene: TRBV5-5; D gene: TRBD1; J gene: TRBJ1-3; CDR3 protein: CASSSQGAGNTIYF; CDR3 DNA: TGTGCCAGCAGCTCACAGGGGGCTGGAAACACCATATATTTT
clone size: .; V gene: TRBV3-1/TRBV3-2; D gene: TRBD1; J gene: TRBJ1-2; CDR3 protein: CASSQVRSGGSGYTF; CDR3 DNA: TGTGCCAGCAGCCAAGTTAGGTCAGGGGGCTCTGGCTACACCTTC
clone size: .; V gene: TRBV5-5; D gene: .; J gene: TRBJ2-3; CDR3 protein: CASRTRVTASTDTQYF; CDR3 DNA: TGTGCCAGCAGGACGCGGGTTACGGCTAGCACAGATACGCAGTATTTT
clone size: .; V gene: TRBV19; D gene: TRBD1; J gene: TRBJ1-5; CDR3 protein: CASRRDRASNQPQHF; CDR3 DNA: TGTGCCAGTAGGAGGGACAGAGCTAGCAATCAGCCCCAGCATTTT
clone size: .; V gene: TRBV6-1; D gene: TRBD2; J gene: TRBJ2-5; CDR3 protein: CASSEVTGGGRETQYF; CDR3 DNA: TGTGCCAGCAGTGAAGTGACTGGCGGGGGGCGCGAGACCCAGTACTTC
clone size: .; V gene: TRBV12-3/TRBV12-4; D gene: .; J gene: TRBJ2-7; CDR3 protein: CASSLSGYEQYF; CDR3 DNA: TGTGCCAGCAGTTTATCAGGGTACGAGCAGTACTTC
clone size: .; V gene: TRBV2; D gene: .; J gene: TRBJ1-2; CDR3 protein: CASGQNYGYTF; CDR3 DNA: TGTGCCAGCGGCCAAAACTATGGCTACACCTTC
clone size: .; V gene: TRBV30; D gene: TRBD2; J gene: TRBJ2-1; CDR3 protein: CAWSDGLAGARYNEQFF; CDR3 DNA: TGTGCCTGGAGTGACGGACTAGCGGGGGCCAGATACAATGAGCAGTTCTTC
clone size: few; V gene: TRBV5-1; D gene: TRBD1; J gene: TRBJ1-5; CDR3 protein: CASSRTGDQPQHF; CDR3 DNA: TGCGCCAGCAGCCGAACAGGGGATCAGCCCCAGCATTTT
clone size: .; V gene: TRBV11-1; D gene: TRBD2; J gene: TRBJ2-5; CDR3 protein: CASSLGLGRRETQYF; CDR3 DNA: TGTGCCAGCAGCCTCGGACTAGGCAGGCGAGAGACCCAGTACTTC
clone size: .; V gene: TRBV25-1; D gene: TRBD1; J gene: TRBJ1-4; CDR3 protein: CASSRGFNEKLFF; CDR3 DNA: TGTGCCAGCTCCAGGGGGTTTAATGAAAAACTGTTTTTT
clone size: .; V gene: TRBV30; D gene: TRBD2; J gene: TRBJ2-7; CDR3 protein: CAWSVLAGDEQYF; CDR3 DNA: TGTGCCTGGAGTGTGCTAGCGGGAGACGAGCAGTACTTC
clone size: .; V gene: TRBV5-4; D gene: .; J gene: TRBJ2-7; CDR3 protein: CASSLFGGREEQYF; CDR3 DNA: TGTGCCAGCAGCTTGTTTGGGGGCAGGGAGGAGCAGTACTTC
clone size: .; V gene: TRBV3-1/TRBV3-2; D gene: .; J gene: TRBJ1-5; CDR3 protein: CASSQATGQPQHF; CDR3 DNA: TGTGCCAGCAGCCAAGCCACAGGTCAGCCCCAGCATTTT
clone size: .; V gene: TRBV5-4; D gene: TRBD2; J gene: TRBJ2-7; CDR3 protein: CASSLVGGKIYEQYF; CDR3 DNA: TGTGCCAGCAGCTTGGTGGGGGGGAAGATTTACGAGCAGTACTTC
clone size: once; V gene: TRBV4-1; D gene: .; J gene: TRBJ2-3; CDR3 protein: CASSQSNGPDTQYF; CDR3 DNA: TGCGCCAGCAGCCAGTCCAATGGGCCAGATACGCAGTATTTT
clone size: .; V gene: TRBV29-1; D gene: TRBD2; J gene: TRBJ2-3; CDR3 protein: CSVLPEQGENEDLRGGYTDTQYF; CDR3 DNA: TGCAGCGTGCTCCCCGAACAGGGAGAAAATGAAGATTTGCGGGGGGGCTACACAGATACGCAGTATTTT
clone size: .; V gene: TRBV6-5; D gene: .; J gene: TRBJ1-4; CDR3 protein: CASSRGATNEKLFF; CDR3 DNA: TGTGCCAGCAGTCGCGGAGCGACTAATGAAAAACTGTTTTTT
clone size: .; V gene: TRBV7-8; D gene: TRBD1; J gene: TRBJ1-6; CDR3 protein: CASSLAGTGPGSPLHF; CDR3 DNA: TGTGCCAGCAGCTTAGCTGGGACAGGCCCGGGATCACCCCTCCACTTT
clone size: .; V gene: TRBV7-9; D gene: .; J gene: TRBJ1-4; CDR3 protein: CASSPHQGRVDEKLFF; CDR3 DNA: TGTGCCAGCAGCCCCCATCAGGGGCGGGTTGATGAAAAACTGTTTTTT
clone size: .; V gene: TRBV4-1; D gene: .; J gene: TRBJ2-1; CDR3 protein: CASSQVRGSYNEQFF; CDR3 DNA: TGCGCCAGCAGCCAAGTCAGGGGCTCCTACAATGAGCAGTTCTTC